Below, 20 T cell receptor beta chains from the same sample are listed, as sequenced in a study of PD-1 blockade in classical Hodgkin lymphoma. Profiling relied on immunoSEQ multiplex PCR, and the TCRdb table lists in-frame clones only, not all of them. The top ten clones hold around 20% of a sample with more than 7,000 clones, 86% of them seen once. Each of the patients experienced relapse following autologous stem cell transplantation, and their brentuximab vedotin exposure differed. Magnetic negative selection of thawed PBMCs yielded the CD8+ T cells. The sample consisted of CD8+ T cells from blood, taken at baseline. The receptors come from a human donor with classical Hodgkin lymphoma.

The chain has TRBV19 and TRBJ2-1; no clear D. Between the trimmed V and J ends, which lost 6 bases and 6 bases, there was a span of 12 bases. Germline lookup yields CDR1 LNHDA and CDR2 SQIVND (reference sequence). This CDR3 is built from 13 residues. The CDR3 is CASSPGPLNEQFF. CDR3 DNA sequence: TGTGCCAGTAGCCCCGGACCCCTCAATGAGCAGTTCTTC.

This CDR3 is CASSSGQGAGYTF. The CDR3 DNA sequence: TGTGCCAGCAGTTCGGGACAGGGAGCCGGCTACACCTTC. This chain joins TRBV28 and TRBJ1-2; 9 bases line up with TRBD1. CDR3 size: 13 residues. The germline V gene encodes CDR1 MDHEN and CDR2 SYDVKM. Unmatched junction bases numbered 5, after V lost 4 bases and J lost 8 bases.

V gene TRBV14 combines with J gene TRBJ2-7, with D maybe TRBD1 (6 bases). The CDR3 runs to 14 residues. CDR1 and CDR2 (germline): SGHDN, FVKESK. Between the trimmed V and J ends, which lost 3 bases and 2 bases, there was a span of 11 bases. For the CDR3, the DNA is TGTGCCAGCAGCCACACAGGGCTTGCCTACGAGCAGTACTTC. It is translated as CASSHTGLAYEQYF.

This chain connects TRBV6-5 to TRBJ2-3; TRBD2 agrees at 7 bases. The CDR3 length is 15 residues. Trimming cost V 5 bases and J 2 bases; bases outside gene matches: 7. CDR1 is MNHEY and CDR2 is SVGAGI in the germline V gene. As DNA, the CDR3 is TGTGCCAGCAGTAGCCGGGACTACAACACAGATACGCAGTATTTT. Translated: CASSSRDYNTDTQYF.

CDR3 amino acids: CASSQGSETQYF. As DNA, the CDR3 is TGCGCCAGCAGCCAAGGATCCGAGACCCAGTACTTC. V is TRBV4-1 and J is TRBJ2-5; D unclear. V lost 1 base to trimming and J lost 5 bases, with 5 bases between them. CDR3 length: 12 amino acids. Per germline, CDR1 MGHRA and CDR2 YSYEKL.

This chain connects TRBV28 to TRBJ2-7; D unclear. Germline V CDR1 and CDR2: MDHEN, SYDVKM. The CDR3 runs to 11 residues. Trimming left V 5 bases short and J 2 bases short, with 4 bases between. CDR3 nucleotides: TGTGCCAGCAGTCTTCCCTACGAGCAGTACTTC. This encodes CASSLPYEQYF.

The V call is TRBV7-6, the J call TRBJ2-7; D call uncertain. The V end lost 1 base, the J end lost 5 bases, and 9 bases lay between the germline ends. The CDR3 spans 13 residues. Germline CDR1 and CDR2: SGHVS and FNYEAQ. CDR3 coding DNA: TGTGCCAGCAGCTTAGGGCCGTTTGACGAGCAGTACTTC. Protein product: CASSLGPFDEQYF.

The V call is TRBV7-8, the J call TRBJ1-3, with a weak D call TRBD1 (5 bases). The V gene lost 3 bases and the J gene lost 2 bases, with 14 bases spanning the gap. Germline CDR1 and CDR2: SGHVS and FQNEAQ. The CDR3 contains 16 residues. The CDR3 is CASSFRQGGAGNTIYF. For the CDR3, the DNA is TGTGCCAGCAGCTTCCGGCAGGGAGGTGCTGGAAACACCATATATTTT.

This chain links TRBV4-1 with TRBJ2-7, with a possible D match to TRBD2 (5 bases). CDR1 is MGHRA and CDR2 is YSYEKL in the germline V gene. This CDR3 region has 15 residues. V shed 0 bases and J shed 4 bases, with 13 bases lying between them. CDR3 residues: CASSQEHRGSYEQYF. The CDR3 nucleotides read TGCGCCAGCAGCCAAGAGCACCGGGGTAGTTACGAGCAGTACTTC.

This chain joins TRBV7-9 and TRBJ2-7, with D perhaps assigned TRBD1 or TRBD2 (5 bases each). V dropped 4 bases and J dropped 3 bases, with 13 bases sitting between them. This CDR3 is 14 amino acids long. CDR1 and CDR2 from the germline V gene are SEHNR and FQNEAQ (reference sequence). In DNA form, the CDR3 reads TGTGCCAGCAGCTCCGGGACCGAGGACTACGAGCAGTACTTC. Protein sequence: CASSSGTEDYEQYF.

The CDR3 DNA is TGTGCCAGCATGGAGGGCGGGGGGATGTACAATGAGCAGTTCTTC. Residues: CASMEGGGMYNEQFF. The chain recombines TRBV2 with TRBJ2-1, with 8 nucleotides matching TRBD2. Germline loops: CDR1 SNHLY, CDR2 FYNNEI. V gave up 7 bases and J gave up 4 bases; unmatched junction bases: 9. The CDR3 consists of 15 residues.

V gene TRBV19 combines with J gene TRBJ2-7; 8 bases agree with TRBD2. V dropped 3 bases and J dropped 2; count of bases not matched to a gene: 3. The CDR3 contains 14 residues. Germline values: CDR1 LNHDA, CDR2 SQIVND (reference sequence). CDR3 sequence reads: CASSIGTSAYEQYF. The CDR3 DNA follows: TGTGCCAGTAGTATCGGGACTAGTGCCTACGAGCAGTACTTC.

CDR3 protein: CASSLIVAGHEQFF. DNA of the CDR3: TGTGCCAGCAGCTTAATAGTCGCAGGGCATGAGCAGTTCTTC. This chain joins TRBV7-6 and TRBJ2-1; TRBD1 is a possible D gene (5 bases). The germline V gene has CDR1 SGHVS and CDR2 FNYEAQ. V was pared by 2 bases and J by 8 bases, with 13 bases between. The CDR3 covers 14 residues.

The chain uses TRBV6-6 and TRBJ1-1, with 9 nucleotides matching TRBD1. The V gene's germline CDR1 is MNHNY and CDR2 SVGAGI (reference sequence). Germline trimming cut 7 bases from V and 5 bases from J; bases unmatched to any gene: 2. This CDR3 spans 12 amino acids. DNA of the CDR3: TGTGCCAGCACCGACAGGGGGACTGAAGCTTTCTTT. It specifies CASTDRGTEAFF.

The chain recombines TRBV4-1 with TRBJ2-7; 9 positions agree with TRBD2. Looked up from germline, CDR1 is MGHRA and CDR2 is YSYEKL. The ends lost 4 bases at V and 2 bases at J; junction bases unmatched: 6. This CDR3 has 15 amino acids. The CDR3 loop is CASSLNSGGTYEQYF. The DNA for the CDR3 is TGCGCCAGCAGCCTTAATAGCGGGGGTACCTACGAGCAGTACTTC.

The V gene is TRBV6-6, the J gene TRBJ2-1; 10 bases are a match to TRBD2. The germline V gene encodes CDR1 MNHNY and CDR2 SVGAGI (reference sequence). CDR3 size: 16 residues. Unmatched junction bases numbered 5, after V lost 0 bases and J lost 6 bases. This CDR3 reads CASSYSSGLAFNEQFF. In nucleotides, the CDR3 is TGTGCCAGCAGTTACTCGTCGGGACTAGCGTTCAATGAGCAGTTCTTC.

The chain uses TRBV4-1 and TRBJ1-1, with 7 bases identical to TRBD1. CDR1 is MGHRA, CDR2 YSYEKL, per germline. The CDR3 is 14 residues long. V shed 0 bases, J shed 7 bases, and the junction held 5 bases outside the gene matches. The DNA of the CDR3 is TGCGCCAGCAGCCAAGAAACAGGGGCGAGTGAAGCTTTCTTT. It codes for CASSQETGASEAFF.

This sequence joins TRBV9 and TRBJ1-2; D ambiguous. V lost 0 bases and J lost 3, with 9 bases in between. The CDR3 is 14 residues long. Per germline, CDR1 SGDLS and CDR2 YYNGEE. CDR3 nucleotide sequence: TGTGCCAGCAGCGTAGGACCAGCCTACTATGGCTACACCTTC. Its protein product is CASSVGPAYYGYTF.

J is TRBJ2-7 and V is TRBV7-8; 8 bases agree with TRBD2. This CDR3 region has 13 residues. Per germline, CDR1 SGHVS and CDR2 FQNEAQ. After removal of 4 bases from V and 2 bases from J, the junction contained 1 base not matched to a gene. The CDR3 region has the DNA TGTGCCAGCAGCTCGGGACTAGCCTACGAGCAGTACTTC. This codes for CASSSGLAYEQYF.

This clone qualifies as medium-sized. The CDR3 region is CASSLSDRSYEQYF. CDR3 DNA sequence: TGTGCCAGCAGTTTGTCGGACAGGTCCTACGAGCAGTACTTC. The chain uses TRBV27 and TRBJ2-7; TRBD1 matches at 7 bases. The V gene end was trimmed by 3 bases and the J gene end by 1 base; junction bases not matched to a gene: 3. Germline V gene sequence: CDR1 MNHEY, CDR2 SMNVEV (reference sequence). The CDR3 loop spans 14 amino acids.